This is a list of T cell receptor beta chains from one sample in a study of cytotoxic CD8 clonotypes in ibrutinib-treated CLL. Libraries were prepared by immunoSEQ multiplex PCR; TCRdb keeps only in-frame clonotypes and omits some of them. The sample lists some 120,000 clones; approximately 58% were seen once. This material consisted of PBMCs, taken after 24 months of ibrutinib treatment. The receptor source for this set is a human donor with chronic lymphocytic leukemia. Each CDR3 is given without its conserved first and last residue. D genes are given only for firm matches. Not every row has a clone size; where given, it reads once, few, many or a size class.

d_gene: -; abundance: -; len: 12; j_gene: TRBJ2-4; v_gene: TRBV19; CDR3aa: ATSGALAKNIQY
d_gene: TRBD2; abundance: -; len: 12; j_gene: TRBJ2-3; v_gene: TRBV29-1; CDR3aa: SVAGGQRTDTQY
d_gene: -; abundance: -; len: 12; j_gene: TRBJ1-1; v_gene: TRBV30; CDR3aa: AWSVQLRNTEAF
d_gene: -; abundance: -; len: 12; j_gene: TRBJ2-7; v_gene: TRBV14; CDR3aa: ASSQEGGSYEQY
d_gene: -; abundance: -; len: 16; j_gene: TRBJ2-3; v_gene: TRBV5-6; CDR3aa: ASSRLSGGALSTDTQY
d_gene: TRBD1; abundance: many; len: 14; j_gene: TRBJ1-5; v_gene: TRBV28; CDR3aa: ASSLGREGGGQPQH
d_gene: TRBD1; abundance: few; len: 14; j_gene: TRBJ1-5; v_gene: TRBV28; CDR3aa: ASSSSTRGNDQPQH
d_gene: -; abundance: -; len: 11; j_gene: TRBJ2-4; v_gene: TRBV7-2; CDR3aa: ASSLEFQNIQY
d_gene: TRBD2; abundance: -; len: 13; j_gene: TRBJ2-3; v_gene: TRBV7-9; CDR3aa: ASTIGSGAADTQY
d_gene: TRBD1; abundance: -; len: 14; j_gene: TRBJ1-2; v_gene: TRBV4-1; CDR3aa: ASSQAGTGSINGYT
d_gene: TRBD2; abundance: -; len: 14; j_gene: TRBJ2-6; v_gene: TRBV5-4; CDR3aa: ASSTGGAAGANVLT
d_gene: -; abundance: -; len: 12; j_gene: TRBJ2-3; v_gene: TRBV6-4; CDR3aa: ASSESLLTDTQY
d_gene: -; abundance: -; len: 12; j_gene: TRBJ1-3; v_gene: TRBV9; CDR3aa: ASKTGPSGNTIY
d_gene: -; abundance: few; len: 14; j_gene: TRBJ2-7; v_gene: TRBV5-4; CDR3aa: ASSQSTAWKGHEQY
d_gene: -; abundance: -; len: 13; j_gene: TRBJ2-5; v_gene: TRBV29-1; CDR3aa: SVGKGTSPQETQY
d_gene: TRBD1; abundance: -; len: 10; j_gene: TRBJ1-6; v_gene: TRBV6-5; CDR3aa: ASSGQAGPLH
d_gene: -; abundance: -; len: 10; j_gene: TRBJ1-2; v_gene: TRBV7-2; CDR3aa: ASSLAGYGYT
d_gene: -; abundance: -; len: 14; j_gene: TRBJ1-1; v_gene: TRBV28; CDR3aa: ASSLSLGGALRGAF